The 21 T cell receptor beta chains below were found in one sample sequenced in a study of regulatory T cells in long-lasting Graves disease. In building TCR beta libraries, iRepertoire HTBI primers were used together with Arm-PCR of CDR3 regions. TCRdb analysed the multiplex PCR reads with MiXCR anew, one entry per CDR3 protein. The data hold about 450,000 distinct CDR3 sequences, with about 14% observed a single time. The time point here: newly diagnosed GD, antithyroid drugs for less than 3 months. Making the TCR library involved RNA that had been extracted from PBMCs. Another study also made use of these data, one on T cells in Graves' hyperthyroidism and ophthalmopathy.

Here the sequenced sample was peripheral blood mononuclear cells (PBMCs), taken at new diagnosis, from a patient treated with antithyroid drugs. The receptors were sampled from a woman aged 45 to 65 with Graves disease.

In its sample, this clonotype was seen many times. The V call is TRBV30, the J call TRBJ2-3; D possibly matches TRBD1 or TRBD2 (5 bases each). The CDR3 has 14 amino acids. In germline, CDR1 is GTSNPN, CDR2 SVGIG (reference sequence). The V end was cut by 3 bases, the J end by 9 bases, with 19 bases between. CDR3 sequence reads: CAWSDGVGDETQYF. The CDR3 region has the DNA TGTGCCTGGAGCGACGGGGTGGGGGACGAAACGCAGTATTTT.

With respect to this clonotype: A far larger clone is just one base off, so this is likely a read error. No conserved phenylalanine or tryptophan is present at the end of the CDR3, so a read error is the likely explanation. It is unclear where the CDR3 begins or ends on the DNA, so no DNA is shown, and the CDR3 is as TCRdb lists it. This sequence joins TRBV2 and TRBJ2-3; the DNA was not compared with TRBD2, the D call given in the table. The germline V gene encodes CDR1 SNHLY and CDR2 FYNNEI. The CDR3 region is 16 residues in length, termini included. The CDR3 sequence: CASCGGLAASYNEQFL.

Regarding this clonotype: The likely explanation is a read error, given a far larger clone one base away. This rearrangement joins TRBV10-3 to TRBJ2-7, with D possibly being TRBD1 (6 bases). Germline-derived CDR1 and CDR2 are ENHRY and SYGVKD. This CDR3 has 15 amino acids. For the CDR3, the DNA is TGTGCCAGCAGTGAAGAGGCAGGGGTAGCCTACGAGCAGTACTTC. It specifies CASSEEAGVAYEQYF.

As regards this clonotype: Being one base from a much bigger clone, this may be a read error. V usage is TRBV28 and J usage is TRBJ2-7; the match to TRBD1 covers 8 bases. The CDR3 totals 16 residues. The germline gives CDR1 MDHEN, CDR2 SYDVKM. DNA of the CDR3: TGTGCCAGCAGGATAAGACAGGGGCGAGAAACCTACGAGCAGTGCTTC. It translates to CASRIRQGRETYEQCF.

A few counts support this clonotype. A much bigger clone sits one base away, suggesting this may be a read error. The CDR3 DNA sequence: TGTGCCACCCGATCCGGAGGAATGGGGTACACTGAAGCTTTCTTT. Encoded protein: CATRSGGMGYTEAFF. This rearrangement joins TRBV6-1 to TRBJ1-1; D not certain. The CDR3 has 15 amino acids. The germline V gene encodes CDR1 MNHNS and CDR2 SASEGT. The V and J ends lost 10 bases and 3 bases respectively, with 21 bases between them.

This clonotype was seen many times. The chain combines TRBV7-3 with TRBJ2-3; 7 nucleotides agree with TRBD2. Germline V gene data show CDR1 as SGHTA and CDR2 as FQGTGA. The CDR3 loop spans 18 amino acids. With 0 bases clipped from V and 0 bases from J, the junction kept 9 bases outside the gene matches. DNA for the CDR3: TGTGCCAGCAGCTTAACGTCGGCTAGCGGAACTAGCACAGATACGCAGTATTTT. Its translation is CASSLTSASGTSTDTQYF.

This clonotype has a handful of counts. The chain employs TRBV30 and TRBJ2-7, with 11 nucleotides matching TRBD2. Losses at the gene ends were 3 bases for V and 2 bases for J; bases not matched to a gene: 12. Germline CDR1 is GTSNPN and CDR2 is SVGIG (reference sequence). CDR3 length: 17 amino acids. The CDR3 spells CAWRVMVTSGNPYEQYF. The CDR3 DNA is TGTGCCTGGAGGGTGATGGTGACTAGCGGGAACCCCTACGAGCAGTACTTC.

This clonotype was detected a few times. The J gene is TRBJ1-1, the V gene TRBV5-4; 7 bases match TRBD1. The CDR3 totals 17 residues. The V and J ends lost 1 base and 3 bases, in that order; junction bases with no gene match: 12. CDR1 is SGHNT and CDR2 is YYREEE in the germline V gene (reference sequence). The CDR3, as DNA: TGTGCCAGCAGCTTGTCGGCAGGGGGATTGAGGGACACTGAAGCTTTCTTT. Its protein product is CASSLSAGGLRDTEAFF.

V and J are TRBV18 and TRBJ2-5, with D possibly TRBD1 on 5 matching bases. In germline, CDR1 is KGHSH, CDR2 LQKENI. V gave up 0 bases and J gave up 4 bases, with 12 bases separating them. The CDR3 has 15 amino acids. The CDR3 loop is CASSPPGAQGETQYF. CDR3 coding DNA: TGTGCCAGCTCACCACCTGGGGCCCAAGGAGAGACCCAGTACTTC.

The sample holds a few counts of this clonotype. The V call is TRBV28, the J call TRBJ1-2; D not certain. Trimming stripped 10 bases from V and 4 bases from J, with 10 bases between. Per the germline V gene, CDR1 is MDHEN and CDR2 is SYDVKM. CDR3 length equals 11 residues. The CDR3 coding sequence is TGTGCCACCCATGTAGTCTATGGCTACACCTTC. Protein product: CATHVVYGYTF.

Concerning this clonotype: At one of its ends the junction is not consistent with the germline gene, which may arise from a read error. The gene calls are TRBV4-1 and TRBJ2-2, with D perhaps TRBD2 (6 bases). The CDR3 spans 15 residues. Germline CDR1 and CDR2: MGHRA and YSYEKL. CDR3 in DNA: TGCGCCAGCGGCCAAGATGAGGAGGGAACCGGGGAGCTGTTTTTT. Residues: CASGQDEEGTGELFF.

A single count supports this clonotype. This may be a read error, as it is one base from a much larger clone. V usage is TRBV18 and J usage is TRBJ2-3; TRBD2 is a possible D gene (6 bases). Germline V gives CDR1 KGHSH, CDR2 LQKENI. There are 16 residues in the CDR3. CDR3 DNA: TGTGCCGGCTCGCCCCGGGACTCGTCCCCGGCAGATACGCAGTATTTT. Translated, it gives CAGSPRDSSPADTQYF.

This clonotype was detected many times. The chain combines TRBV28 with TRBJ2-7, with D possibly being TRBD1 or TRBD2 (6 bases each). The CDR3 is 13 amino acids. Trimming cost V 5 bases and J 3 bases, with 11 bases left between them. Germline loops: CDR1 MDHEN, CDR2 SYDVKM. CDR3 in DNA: TGTGCCAGCAGTCCCGGGGGCGACTACGAGCAGTACTTC. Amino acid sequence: CASSPGGDYEQYF.

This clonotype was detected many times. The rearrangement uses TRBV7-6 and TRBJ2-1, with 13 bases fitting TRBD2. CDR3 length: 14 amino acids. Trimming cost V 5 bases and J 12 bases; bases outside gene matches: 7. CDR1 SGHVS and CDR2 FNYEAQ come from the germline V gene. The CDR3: CASSTGTSGNRQFF. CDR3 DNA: TGTGCCAGCAGCACCGGGACTAGCGGGAATCGGCAGTTCTTC.

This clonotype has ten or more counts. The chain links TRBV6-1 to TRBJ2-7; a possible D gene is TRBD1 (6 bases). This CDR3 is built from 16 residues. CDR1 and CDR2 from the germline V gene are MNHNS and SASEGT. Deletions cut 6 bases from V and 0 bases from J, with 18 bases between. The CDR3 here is CASSSFSDSRSYEQYF. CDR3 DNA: TGTGCCAGCAGCTCTTTCTCGGACAGCCGCTCCTACGAGCAGTACTTC.

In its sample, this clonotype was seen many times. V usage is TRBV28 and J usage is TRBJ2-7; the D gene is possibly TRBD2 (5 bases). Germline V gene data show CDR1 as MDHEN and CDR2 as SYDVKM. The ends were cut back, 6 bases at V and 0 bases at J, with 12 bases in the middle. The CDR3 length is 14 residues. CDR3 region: CASSDGLLSYEQYF. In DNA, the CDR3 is TGTGCCAGCAGCGACGGACTCCTCTCCTACGAGCAGTACTTC.

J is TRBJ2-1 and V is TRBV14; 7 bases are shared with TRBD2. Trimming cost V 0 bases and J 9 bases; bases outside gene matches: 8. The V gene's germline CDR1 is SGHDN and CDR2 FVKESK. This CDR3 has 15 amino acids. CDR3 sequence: CASSQDNGRSREQFF. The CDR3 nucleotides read TGTGCCAGCAGCCAAGATAACGGGAGGTCGCGTGAGCAGTTCTTC. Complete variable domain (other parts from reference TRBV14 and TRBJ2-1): EAGVTQFPSHSVIEKGQTVTLRCDPISGHDNLYWYRRVMGKEIKFLLHFVKESKQDESGMPNNRFLAERTGGTYSTLKVQPAELEDSGVYFCASSQDNGRSREQFFGPGTRLTVL.

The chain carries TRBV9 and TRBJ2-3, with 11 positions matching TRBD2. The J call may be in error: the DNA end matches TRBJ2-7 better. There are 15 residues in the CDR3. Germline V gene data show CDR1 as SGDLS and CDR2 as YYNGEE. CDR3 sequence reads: CASSYRLAGNNEQYF. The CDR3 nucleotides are TGTGCCAGCAGCTACCGACTAGCGGGAAACAATGAGCAGTACTTC.

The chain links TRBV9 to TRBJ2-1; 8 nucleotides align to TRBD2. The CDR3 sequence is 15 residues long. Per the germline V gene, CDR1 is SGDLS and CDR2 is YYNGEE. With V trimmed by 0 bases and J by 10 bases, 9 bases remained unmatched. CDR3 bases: TGTGCCAGCAGCGTAGATTCTGCGGGAGGTTGGGAGCAGTTCTTC. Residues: CASSVDSAGGWEQFF.

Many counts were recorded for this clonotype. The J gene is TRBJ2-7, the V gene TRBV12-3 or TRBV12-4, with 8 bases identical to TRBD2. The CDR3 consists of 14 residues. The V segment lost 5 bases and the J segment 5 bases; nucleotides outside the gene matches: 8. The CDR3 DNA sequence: TGTGCCAGCAGTCCTCAGCGGGAGATAGACGAGCAGTACTTC. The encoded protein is CASSPQREIDEQYF.

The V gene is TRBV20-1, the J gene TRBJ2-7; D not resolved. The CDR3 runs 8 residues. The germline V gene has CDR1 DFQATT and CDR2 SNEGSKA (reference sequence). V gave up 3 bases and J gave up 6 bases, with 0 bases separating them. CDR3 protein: CSASEQYF. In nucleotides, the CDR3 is TGCAGTGCTAGCGAGCAGTACTTC.